The clone carrying this TCR beta chain was picked up a small number of times. Its antigen is not known. Every one of the patients relapsed after autologous stem cell transplantation (brentuximab vedotin exposure was variable). Isolation of CD4+ T cells from thawed PBMCs was performed by magnetic negative selection. Relapsed/refractory classical Hodgkin lymphoma patients had complete, partial or progressive responses. This sample stems from a study of PD-1 blockade in classical Hodgkin lymphoma. Broader study findings: It was among complete responders that baseline diversity resembled that of newly diagnosed patients. By C4D1, diversity of CD4+ TCRs had risen significantly, whereas that of CD8+ TCRs had not. Reports indicated that newly diagnosed patients had lower baseline TCR diversity than healthy donors did.

The table came from immunoSEQ multiplex PCR; TCRdb's copy has only in-frame clones and leaves some out. This sample yields approximately 25,000 clones, of which roughly 80% are seen a single time; 2.4% belongs to the top ten. Source: CD4+ T cells from blood, taken at baseline. The sequence was obtained from a human donor with classical Hodgkin lymphoma.

The chain's CDR3 is CSVVTTGGQETQYF. The CDR3, as DNA: TGCAGCGTTGTCACTACAGGGGGCCAAGAGACCCAGTACTTC. The J gene is TRBJ2-5, the V gene TRBV29-1; 8 bases map to TRBD1. Trimming took 4 bases from V and 1 from J; bases not matched to a gene: 5. The germline V gene has CDR1 SQVTM and CDR2 ANQGSEA. The CDR3 spans 14 residues.